Presented here are 28 T cell receptor beta chains from one specimen sequenced in a study of human T cells and chemical hapten exposure. The time point here: patch test 1, 2 weeks after DPC sensitization. As for treatment: therapeutic diphenylcyclopropenone sensitization with weekly scalp DPC. TCRdb re-called the RACE reads through MiXCR, storing one row per CDR3 protein. The table records 350,000 or so distinct CDR3 sequences, around 6.9% of them present only once. This specimen consisted of whole blood, obtained in connection with sensitization to the hapten diphenylcyclopropenone (DPC). These receptors all come from a young woman with alopecia areata. Some clones in this sample may be carry-over from other donors' samples.

The V gene is TRBV28, the J gene TRBJ2-7; 7 nucleotides align to TRBD1. V gave up 3 bases and J gave up 3 bases; unmatched junction bases: 17. Germline assignment: CDR1 MDHEN and CDR2 SYDVKM. The CDR3 runs to 18 residues. The CDR3 sequence: CASSFMWRPTGYDYEQYF. The CDR3 DNA sequence: TGTGCCAGCAGTTTTATGTGGCGGCCGACAGGGTATGACTACGAGCAGTACTTC. Combining the CDR3 with reference TRBV28 and TRBJ2-7 gives the whole variable domain DVKVTQSSRYLVKRTGEKVFLECVQDMDHENMFWYRQDPGLGLRLIYFSYDVKMKEKGDIPEGYSVSREKKERFSLILESASTNQTSMYLCASSFMWRPTGYDYEQYFGPGTRLTVT.

The table lists this clonotype with many counts. The rearrangement joins TRBV6-1 to TRBJ1-2; a possible D gene is TRBD1 (5 bases). This CDR3 comprises 14 residues. Germline CDR1 reads MNHNS; CDR2 reads SASEGT. V lost 8 bases, J lost 8 bases, and 21 bases lay in between. For the CDR3, the DNA is TGTGCCAGCTTCCGAACAGGAACCTATTGGGGCTACACCTTC. Its translation is CASFRTGTYWGYTF.

The chain is built from TRBV5-1 and TRBJ1-4; 9 nucleotides match TRBD1. Germline V gene lookup returns CDR1 SGHRS and CDR2 YFSETQ. V shed 2 bases, J shed 7 bases, and the junction held 6 bases outside the gene matches. The CDR3 has 15 residues. Here the CDR3 reads CASSFTGTGREKLFF. The CDR3 bases are TGCGCCAGCAGCTTTACCGGGACAGGGCGTGAAAAACTGTTTTTT. The entire variable domain, with the rest obtained from reference TRBV5-1 and TRBJ1-4, is as follows: KAGVTQTPRYLIKTRGQQVTLSCSPISGHRSVSWYQQTPGQGLQFLFEYFSETQRNKGNFPGRFSGRQFSNSRSEMNVSTLELGDSALYLCASSFTGTGREKLFFGSGTQLSVL.

This clonotype has only a few counts. The rearrangement joins TRBV7-2 to TRBJ1-2; 9 bases align to TRBD1. This CDR3 is 14 amino acids long. Trimming cost V 6 bases and J 6 bases; bases outside gene matches: 8. Germline V lookup: CDR1 SGHTA, CDR2 FQGNSA. This CDR3 is CASSWGTGYDGYTF. As DNA, the CDR3 is TGTGCCAGCAGTTGGGGGACAGGGTATGATGGCTACACCTTC.

There are many counts of this clonotype. The rearrangement uses TRBV4-2 and TRBJ2-7, with D maybe TRBD1 (6 bases). Germline-derived CDR1 and CDR2 are LGHNA and YNFKEQ. The CDR3 totals 13 residues. Trimming took 1 base from V and 2 from J, leaving 6 bases between them. The CDR3 loop reads CASSQGQAYEQYF. The CDR3 DNA sequence: TGTGCCAGCAGCCAAGGACAGGCCTACGAGCAGTACTTC.

This clonotype turned up a few times. This chain joins TRBV7-2 and TRBJ1-4; D remains unclear. Between the trimmed V and J ends, which lost 1 base and 0 bases, there was a span of 6 bases. The germline CDR1 and CDR2 sequences are SGHTA and FQGNSA. The CDR3 length is 15 residues. The CDR3 DNA is TGTGCCAGCAGCTTAGGCAGTGCAACTAATGAAAAACTGTTTTTT. It yields the protein CASSLGSATNEKLFF.

The sample holds a few counts of this clonotype. This chain links TRBV6-2 or TRBV6-3 with TRBJ2-3; D may match TRBD1 or TRBD2 (5 bases each). V lost 2 bases and J lost 0, with 9 bases in between. CDR3 length equals 15 residues. Germline V lookup: CDR1 MNHEY, CDR2 SVGEGT. The CDR3 region is CASSYVWGSTDTQYF. The CDR3 region has the DNA TGTGCCAGCAGTTACGTCTGGGGGAGCACAGATACGCAGTATTTT.

This clonotype came up many times. J is TRBJ1-1 and V is TRBV20-1; 10 bases map to TRBD1. CDR1 is DFQATT, CDR2 SNEGSKA, per germline (reference sequence). CDR3 length: 13 amino acids. V was pared by 6 bases and J by 6 bases, with 7 bases of the junction left unmatched. Written as DNA, the CDR3 is TGCAGTGCGAGGGGACAGGGGTACGCTGAAGCTTTCTTT. Translation gives CSARGQGYAEAFF.

The V gene is TRBV15, the J gene TRBJ2-1; D remains unclear. The CDR3 is 18 residues long. The germline V gene has CDR1 LNHNV and CDR2 YYDKDF (reference sequence). V was trimmed by 4 bases and J by 6 bases, leaving 25 bases between them. The CDR3 DNA is TGTGCCACCAGCAAGAACATTGGGAAGTCCCTTAAAGCCAATGAGCAGTTCTTC. This encodes CATSKNIGKSLKANEQFF.

This chain links TRBV4-2 with TRBJ2-7; 11 nucleotides align to TRBD2. The J segment lost 9 bases and the V segment lost 1 base, leaving 8 bases of the junction unmatched. CDR1 and CDR2 from the germline V gene are LGHNA and YNFKEQ. There are 15 residues in the CDR3. CDR3 residues: CASSQVSSGGSVQYF. The CDR3, as DNA: TGTGCCAGCAGCCAAGTATCTAGCGGGGGGTCTGTGCAGTACTTC.

This clonotype was recorded a few times. The V and J genes are TRBV13 and TRBJ2-3; 7 bases line up with TRBD1. After removal of 5 bases from V and 2 bases from J, the junction contained 10 bases not matched to a gene. Germline V gene lookup returns CDR1 PRHDT and CDR2 FYEKMQ (reference sequence). This CDR3 has 16 residues. The CDR3, as DNA: TGTGCCAGCAGCCCCGCCCGGACAGGTCTCACAGATACGCAGTATTTT. As protein: CASSPARTGLTDTQYF.

The CDR3 spells CASSPLPGTGFYNEQFF. CDR3 coding DNA: TGTGCCAGCAGCCCCCTCCCGGGGACCGGTTTCTACAATGAGCAGTTCTTC. The chain couples TRBV5-6 to TRBJ2-1; either TRBD1 or TRBD2 may supply D (5 bases each). V gave up 4 bases and J gave up 3 bases, with 20 bases separating them. This CDR3 is built from 17 residues. Germline V gene data show CDR1 as SGHDT and CDR2 as YYEEEE.

The table lists this clonotype with many counts. The gene calls are TRBV9 and TRBJ2-1; D perhaps matches TRBD1 (6 bases). Germline V gives CDR1 SGDLS, CDR2 YYNGEE. The V and J ends lost 3 bases and 6 bases respectively, with 10 bases between them. This CDR3 has 13 amino acids. As DNA, the CDR3 is TGTGCCAGCAGCGCCGGACAGAGCAATGAGCAGTTCTTC. Translating gives CASSAGQSNEQFF.

This clonotype has a count of ten or more. The rearrangement uses TRBV7-9 and TRBJ2-3; 10 bases map to TRBD1. CDR3 length: 15 residues. After removal of 4 bases from V and 4 bases from J, the junction contained 5 bases not matched to a gene. CDR1 and CDR2 (germline): SEHNR, FQNEAQ (reference sequence). CDR3 coding DNA: TGTGCCAGCAGCTGGGACAGGGGTCAACCAGATACGCAGTATTTT. Protein sequence: CASSWDRGQPDTQYF.

The chain carries TRBV7-9 and TRBJ2-1, with D maybe TRBD2 (6 bases). V was clipped by 6 bases and J by 6 bases, with 21 bases between them. Looked up from germline, CDR1 is SEHNR and CDR2 is FQNEAQ (reference sequence). The length of the CDR3 is 16 residues. The CDR3 DNA reads TGTGCCAGCAGTTCAGATCTAGCGCCCCTCTCCAATGAGCAGTTCTTC. This translates into CASSSDLAPLSNEQFF.

In its sample, this clonotype was seen many times. The V and J genes are TRBV28 and TRBJ1-1; weak D call: TRBD1 (6 bases). CDR3 length: 16 residues. Germline V gene sequence: CDR1 MDHEN, CDR2 SYDVKM. V was pared by 3 bases and J by 2 bases, with 16 bases between. The CDR3 DNA follows: TGTGCCAGCAGTTTTGGTGTAGGGGGGGCAAACACTGAAGCTTTCTTT. Protein: CASSFGVGGANTEAFF.

This clonotype turned up a few times. The chain has TRBV3-1 and TRBJ2-7, with a tentative D call TRBD2 (6 bases). The CDR3 has 19 amino acids. The V gene lost 0 bases and the J gene lost 0 bases, with 21 bases spanning the gap. Germline lookup yields CDR1 LGHDT and CDR2 YNNKEL (reference sequence). CDR3 bases: TGTGCCAGCAGCCAAGAAATAGGAAGCCCGGGACTCTGCTCCTACGAGCAGTACTTC. Encoded protein: CASSQEIGSPGLCSYEQYF.

This clonotype was counted a few times. The CDR3 nucleotides read TGTGCCATCAGTGAGTCAGCGGCTAGCGGGGGCACAGATACGCAGTATTTT. This gives the protein CAISESAASGGTDTQYF. The V gene is TRBV10-3, the J gene TRBJ2-3; 9 bases match TRBD2. Germline values: CDR1 ENHRY, CDR2 SYGVKD. Trimming took 0 bases from V and 1 from J; bases not matched to a gene: 5. The CDR3 contains 17 residues.

The rearrangement links TRBV6-5 to TRBJ1-1, with TRBD1 identical over 7 bases. CDR1 MNHEY and CDR2 SVGAGI come from the germline V gene. V trimming: 2 bases; J trimming: 4 bases; junction bases outside the gene matches: 7. There are 15 residues in the CDR3. The CDR3 DNA follows: TGTGCCAGCAGTTACCGAGACAGGGCGGCCACTGAAGCTTTCTTT. This encodes CASSYRDRAATEAFF.

This clonotype appeared many times. This chain links TRBV19 with TRBJ2-7; 8 bases line up with TRBD1. Looked up from germline, CDR1 is LNHDA and CDR2 is SQIVND (reference sequence). CDR3 length equals 14 residues. V lost 3 bases to trimming and J lost 3 bases; unmatched junction nucleotides: 4. The chain's CDR3 is CASSIQQGGYEQYF. The DNA of the CDR3 is TGTGCCAGTAGTATTCAACAGGGGGGCTACGAGCAGTACTTC.

This chain connects TRBV29-1 to TRBJ1-1; D is unresolved. The CDR3 spans 12 residues. CDR1 is SQVTM and CDR2 is ANQGSEA in the germline V gene. Trimming cost V 6 bases and J 1 base, with 9 bases left between them. CDR3 bases: TGCAGCGTGGGTCGGACGAACACTGAAGCTTTCTTT. This translates into CSVGRTNTEAFF.

The gene calls are TRBV20-1 and TRBJ1-1; D unclear. This CDR3 is 11 amino acids long. Germline lookup yields CDR1 DFQATT and CDR2 SNEGSKA (reference sequence). V lost 3 bases and J 2 bases, leaving 4 bases between the germline ends. The CDR3 DNA reads as TGCAGTGCTAGTGATAACACTGAAGCTTTCTTT. Translated, it gives CSASDNTEAFF.

This clonotype was found a few times. CDR3: CASSRKGPRYGYTF. The CDR3, as DNA: TGTGCCAGCAGCAGAAAAGGGCCGAGGTATGGCTACACCTTC. The chain couples TRBV12-3 or TRBV12-4 to TRBJ1-2, with D unclear. This CDR3 comprises 14 residues. The V gene lost 6 bases and the J gene lost 5 bases, with 16 bases spanning the gap.

This clonotype showed up many times. The rearrangement uses TRBV3-1 and TRBJ2-2; D is perhaps TRBD2 (6 bases). The V gene lost 1 base and the J gene lost 2 bases, with 11 bases spanning the gap. Germline CDR1 LGHDT, CDR2 YNNKEL (reference sequence). This CDR3 comprises 16 residues. The CDR3 coding sequence is TGTGCCAGCAGCCAAGTGACTAGTGAAAACACCGGGGAGCTGTTTTTT. This sequence encodes CASSQVTSENTGELFF.

This clonotype was seen repeatedly, ten times or more. The V call is TRBV12-3 or TRBV12-4, the J call TRBJ2-3; 7 bases are a match to TRBD1. The CDR3 has 16 amino acids. V was clipped by 5 bases and J by 3 bases; unmatched bases: 11. The CDR3 DNA follows: TGTGCCAGCAGTCTCCCGACAGGGTCAAGTACAGATACGCAGTATTTT. Its translation: CASSLPTGSSTDTQYF.

The gene calls are TRBV12-3 or TRBV12-4 and TRBJ2-5, with 13 bases fitting TRBD2. There are 14 residues in the CDR3. Germline trimming cut 1 base from V and 10 bases from J; bases unmatched to any gene: 3. In nucleotides, the CDR3 is TGTGCCAGCAGTTTAGGACTAGCGGGGGGCATCCAGTACTTC. Translation gives CASSLGLAGGIQYF.

The chain carries TRBV7-8 and TRBJ1-4; D unresolved. V lost 1 base, J lost 6 bases, and 12 bases lay in between. The germline CDR1 and CDR2 sequences are SGHVS and FQNEAQ. The CDR3 spans 15 residues. The chain's CDR3 is CASSLGGSVYEKLFF. CDR3 coding DNA: TGTGCCAGCAGCTTAGGTGGCTCAGTATATGAAAAACTGTTTTTT.

This clonotype occurred a few times. This chain links TRBV4-1 with TRBJ2-5; D unclear. The germline V gene encodes CDR1 MGHRA and CDR2 YSYEKL. This CDR3 spans 13 amino acids. Trimming stripped 4 bases from V and 5 bases from J, with 11 bases between. The CDR3 sequence: CASSRLESETQYF. In DNA form, the CDR3 reads TGCGCCAGCAGCCGATTGGAGTCGGAGACCCAGTACTTC.